This TCR beta chain was found in a study of response to subunit inactivated influenza vaccine (dated by TCRdb to the late 2010s). Regarding the complete study: Deep quantitative T cell receptor repertoire profiling was used in the study to track responses to a trivalent subunit inactivated influenza vaccine.

Receptor amplification or capture employed RT-PCR. Sequencing was performed on an Illumina HiSeq 2500. TCRdb trimmed public reads at Q25 via fastp, called clones via MiXCR and kept in-frame beta chains. For every CDR3 protein sequence, its rows merge into one entry that carries the most common genes and DNA. This sample lists about 160,000 distinct CDR3 sequences; under 13% were detected once. Approximately 13% of the sample goes to the ten largest clones. General study outcomes and caveats: The authors proposed that each seasonal influenza vaccination may bring in only a limited number of new T cells.

This specimen's time point label, interpreted: 45 days after influenza vaccine administration. Counted from cysteine to phenylalanine, this CDR3 has 16 amino acids. The entry retains the CDR3 DNA only, 48 bases that are in frame from base 1. V sheds 0 bases and J sheds 1 base, leaving 13 bases between their ends. The germline V gene encodes CDR1 MNHEY and CDR2 SVGEGT. In this sample, this clonotype turned up a few times. No cognate antigen has been identified for it. No base quality values were provided; no much bigger clone lies one nucleotide off. The sequenced sample was non-naive T cells sorted from PBMCs, obtained 40 to 50 days after vaccination. This sample's cell subset or site label indicates: memory T cell fraction. This clonotype was sampled from a man in his fifties or sixties who received an inactivated influenza vaccine. Donor details come from another sample of the same person, matched by shared clones. The chain joins TRBV6-2 or TRBV6-3 to TRBJ2-7; D gene: possibly TRBD2, on 5 matching bases. The nucleotide sequence is given as TGTGCCAGCAGTTACTCAAGGAGGCAGGAGTCCTACGAGCAGTACTTC. It encodes CASSYSRRQESYEQYF.